Below, one TCR beta chain is given with its context. The target antigen is unknown. The sample is drawn from a study of CD4 T cells in relation to SARS-CoV-2 and coronaviruses. Study overall: Median patient age was roughly 40 years, spanning 21 to 72 years. Convalescent patients were 8 or 9 males and 4 females; two were Hispanic.

There are 13 residues in the CDR3. V shed 8 bases and J 10 bases; nucleotides not matched to a gene: 12. CDR1 is MNHEY and CDR2 is SVGAGI in the germline V gene. Produced via immunoSEQ multiplex PCR; TCRdb's table is partial and in-frame only. The sample holds tens of thousands of clones; 82% are singletons and the top ten take 4.5%. This receptor was taken from an adult with COVID-19. The V call is TRBV6-5, the J call TRBJ2-7, with 9 bases fitting TRBD2. The sample consisted of naive CD4+ T cells from PBMCs, cultured in vitro. The subset: naive CD4+ T cells isolated by negative enrichment. CDR3 nucleotides: TGTGCCAGCGACCTGGGTAGACTAGCGGAACAGTACTTC. Amino acids: CASDLGRLAEQYF.